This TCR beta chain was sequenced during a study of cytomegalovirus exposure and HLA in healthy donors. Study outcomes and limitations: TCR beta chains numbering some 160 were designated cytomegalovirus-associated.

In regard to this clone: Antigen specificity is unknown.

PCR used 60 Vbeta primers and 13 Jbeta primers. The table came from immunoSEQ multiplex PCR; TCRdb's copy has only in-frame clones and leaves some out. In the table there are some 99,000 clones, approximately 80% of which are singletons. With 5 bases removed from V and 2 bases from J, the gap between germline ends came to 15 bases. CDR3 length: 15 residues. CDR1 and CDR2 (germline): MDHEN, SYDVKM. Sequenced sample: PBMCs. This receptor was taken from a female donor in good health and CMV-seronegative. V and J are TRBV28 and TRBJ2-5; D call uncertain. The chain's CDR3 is CASSRPGSWQETQYF. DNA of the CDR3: TGTGCCAGCAGTCGACCCGGGTCTTGGCAAGAGACCCAGTACTTC.